The clone carrying this T cell receptor (beta chain) was detected many times. What it recognizes is unknown. Unique molecular identifiers were incorporated into the prepared TCRbeta library. TCRdb reprocessed the PCR reads with MiXCR, giving one entry per CDR3 protein. Here the sample spans 250,000 or so distinct CDR3 sequences, more than 20% being singletons. Between the trimmed V and J ends, which lost 7 bases and 8 bases, there was a span of 14 bases. CDR3 length equals 11 residues. Germline-derived CDR1 and CDR2 are DFQATT and SNEGSKA (reference sequence). This entry belongs to a study of T-cell reconstitution after alpha-beta-depleted transplantation in children. Study conclusions and caveats: Hyperexpanded clones declined; after one year, newly produced T cells mostly supplied diversity. Several hundred expanded graft clones reportedly gave rise to the alpha-beta T cells present about two months after transplant. Surviving recipient T cells and intrathymic progenitors accounted for some patients' high TCRbeta diversity at day 60.

V gene TRBV20-1 combines with J gene TRBJ1-1; tentatively, D is TRBD1 (5 bases). The material sequenced was PBMCs, mostly from graft donor cells, taken 360 days after TCRalphabeta/CD19-depleted stem cell transplant. This TCR came from a female patient between 2 and 10 years old who had a stem cell transplant for congenital amegakaryocytic thrombocytopenia, so the T cells may come from the graft donor. The CDR3 coding sequence is TGCAGTGGAAGACAGACCCGGGAAGCTTTCTTT. This translates into CSGRQTREAFF.